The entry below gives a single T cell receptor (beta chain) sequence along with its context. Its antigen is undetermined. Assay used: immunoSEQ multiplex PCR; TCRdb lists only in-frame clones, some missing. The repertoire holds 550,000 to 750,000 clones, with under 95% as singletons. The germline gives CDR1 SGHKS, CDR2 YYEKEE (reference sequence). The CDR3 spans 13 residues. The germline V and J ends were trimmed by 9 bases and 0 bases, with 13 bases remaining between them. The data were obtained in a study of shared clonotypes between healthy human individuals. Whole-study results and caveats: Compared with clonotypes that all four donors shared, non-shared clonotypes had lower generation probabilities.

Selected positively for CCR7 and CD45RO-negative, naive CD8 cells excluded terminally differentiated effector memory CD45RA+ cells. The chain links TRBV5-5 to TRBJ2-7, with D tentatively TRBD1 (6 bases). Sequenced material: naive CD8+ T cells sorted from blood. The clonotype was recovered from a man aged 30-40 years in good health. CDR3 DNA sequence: TGTGCCACCTTAGGACAGTCCTCCTACGAGCAGTACTTC. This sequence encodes CATLGQSSYEQYF.